The clone carrying this T cell receptor (beta chain) was found many times. The antigen is unknown. The TCR library protocol was used to attach unique molecular identifiers. These identifiers were attached to individual cDNA molecules. Each CDR3 protein is one row after TCRdb ran MiXCR on the 5' RACE reads. This sample has fewer than 65,000 distinct CDR3 sequences, with 8.5% to 10% found just once. The data derive from a study of early T cells in non-severe SARS-CoV-2 infection. Study summary: The sequenced material was bulk RNA from unsorted whole blood, and its chains were unpaired.

Study-level results: Reliance on VDJdb matching favored anti-spike CD8 responses; private and CD4 specificities were missed.

The CDR3 contains 15 residues. V was pared by 6 bases and J by 4 bases, with 6 bases of the junction left unmatched. Sequences were derived from whole blood, sampled at baseline. The chain combines TRBV12-3 or TRBV12-4 with TRBJ2-1, with TRBD2 matching over 10 bases. The receptor's source is an adult who was a healthcare worker with PCR-confirmed SARS-CoV-2 infection or an uninfected control (not recorded which). In nucleotides, the CDR3 is TGTGCCAGCAGCAGTGGACTAGCGGAATACAATGAGCAGTTCTTC. Encoded protein: CASSSGLAEYNEQFF.